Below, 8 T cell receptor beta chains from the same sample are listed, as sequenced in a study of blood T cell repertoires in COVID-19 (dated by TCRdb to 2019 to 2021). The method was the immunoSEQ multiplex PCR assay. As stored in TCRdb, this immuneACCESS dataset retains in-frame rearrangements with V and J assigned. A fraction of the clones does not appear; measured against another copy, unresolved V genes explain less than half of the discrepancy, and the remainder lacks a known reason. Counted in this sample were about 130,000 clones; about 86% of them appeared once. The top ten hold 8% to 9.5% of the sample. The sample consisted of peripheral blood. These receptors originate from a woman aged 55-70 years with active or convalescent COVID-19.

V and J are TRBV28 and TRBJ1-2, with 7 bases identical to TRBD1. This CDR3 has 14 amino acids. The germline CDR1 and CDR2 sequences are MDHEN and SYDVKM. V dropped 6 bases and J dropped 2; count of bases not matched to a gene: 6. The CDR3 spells CASRPPGQNYGYTF. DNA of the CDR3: TGTGCCAGCAGGCCACCGGGACAGAACTATGGCTACACCTTC.

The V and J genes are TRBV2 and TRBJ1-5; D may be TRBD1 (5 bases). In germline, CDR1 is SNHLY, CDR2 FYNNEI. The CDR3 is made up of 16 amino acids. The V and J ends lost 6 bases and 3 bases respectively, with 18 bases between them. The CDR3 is CASREGTGLYNQPQHF. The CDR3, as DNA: TGTGCCAGCAGGGAGGGAACGGGGCTCTACAATCAGCCCCAGCATTTT.

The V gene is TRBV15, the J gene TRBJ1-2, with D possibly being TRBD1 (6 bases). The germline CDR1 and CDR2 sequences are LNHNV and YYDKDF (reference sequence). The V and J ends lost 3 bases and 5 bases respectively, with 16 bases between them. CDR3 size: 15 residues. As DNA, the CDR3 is TGTGCCACCAGCAGGGACGGACAGATGACTTATGGCTACACCTTC. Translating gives CATSRDGQMTYGYTF.

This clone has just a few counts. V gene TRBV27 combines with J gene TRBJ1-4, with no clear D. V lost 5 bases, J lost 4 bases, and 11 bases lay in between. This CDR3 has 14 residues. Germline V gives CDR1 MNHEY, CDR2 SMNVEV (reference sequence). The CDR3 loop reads CASSPRAVNEKLFF. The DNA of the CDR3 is TGTGCCAGCAGTCCGCGCGCGGTTAATGAAAAACTGTTTTTT.

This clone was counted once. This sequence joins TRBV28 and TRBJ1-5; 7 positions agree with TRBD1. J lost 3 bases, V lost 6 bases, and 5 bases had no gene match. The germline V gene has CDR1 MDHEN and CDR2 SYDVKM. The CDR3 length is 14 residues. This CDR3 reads CASRATGDNQPQHF. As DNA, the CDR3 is TGTGCCAGCAGAGCTACAGGGGACAATCAGCCCCAGCATTTT.

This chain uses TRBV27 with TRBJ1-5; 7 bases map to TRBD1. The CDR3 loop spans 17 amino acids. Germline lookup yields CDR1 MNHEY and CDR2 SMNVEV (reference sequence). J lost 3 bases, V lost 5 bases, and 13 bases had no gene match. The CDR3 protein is CASSARGPGQDNQPQHF. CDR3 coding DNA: TGTGCCAGCAGTGCTCGAGGTCCCGGACAGGACAATCAGCCCCAGCATTTT.

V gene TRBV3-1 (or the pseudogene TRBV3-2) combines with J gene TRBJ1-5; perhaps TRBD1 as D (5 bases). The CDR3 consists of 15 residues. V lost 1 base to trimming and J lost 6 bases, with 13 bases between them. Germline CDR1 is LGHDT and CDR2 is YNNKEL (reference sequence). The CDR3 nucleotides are TGTGCCAGCAGCCAAGCAGGGTACATAAGTCAGCCCCAGCATTTT. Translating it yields CASSQAGYISQPQHF.

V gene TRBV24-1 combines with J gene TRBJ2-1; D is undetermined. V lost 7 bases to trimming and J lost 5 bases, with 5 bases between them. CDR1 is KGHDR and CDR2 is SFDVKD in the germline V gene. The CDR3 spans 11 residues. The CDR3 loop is CATSANNEQFF. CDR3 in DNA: TGTGCCACCAGCGCGAACAATGAGCAGTTCTTC.